This T cell receptor beta chain was documented in a study of blood T cell repertoires in COVID-19. Overall study context: Researchers got acute and convalescent COVID-19 samples from the United States, Italy and Spain. T cells, B-cell-depleted T cells, or PBMCs supplied cDNA or gDNA.

As handled by the study authors: Reference gene primers were amplified, and this amplification served to estimate nucleated cell counts. Sequencing was performed with immunoSEQ multiplex PCR; in TCRdb, only in-frame clones are kept and a portion is missing. The V and J calls and the clone size are those of that table, but D and trimming were determined from the DNA. The table includes tens of thousands of clones, roughly 80% detected once. V was clipped by 6 bases and J by 0 bases; unmatched bases: 4. The CDR3 has 15 amino acids. The germline V gene has CDR1 KGHSH and CDR2 LQKENI. This clone appeared a single time.

Sequences were obtained from peripheral blood. The receptor was derived from a woman aged 80 or over with acute or convalescent COVID-19. The chain links TRBV18 to TRBJ2-1; 8 nucleotides match TRBD1. CDR3 loop: CASSPDRGSYNEQFF. In DNA, the CDR3 is TGTGCCAGCTCGCCCGACAGGGGCTCCTACAATGAGCAGTTCTTC. Variable domain in full (rest from reference TRBV18 and TRBJ2-1): NAGVMQNPRHLVRRRGQEARLRCSPMKGHSHVYWYRQLPEEGLKFMVYLQKENIIDESGMPKERFSAEFPKEGPSILRIQQVVRGDSAAYFCASSPDRGSYNEQFFGPGTRLTVL.